The rows below give T cell receptor beta chains drawn from one sample of a study of blood T cell repertoires in COVID-19. Sequencing was performed with immunoSEQ multiplex PCR; in TCRdb, only in-frame clones are kept and a portion is missing. Among 55,000 to 80,000 clones listed, around 90% were seen once. The material sequenced was peripheral blood. These receptors all stem from a human donor in a cohort sampled during active COVID-19. Both conserved end residues are part of each CDR3. D genes are given only for firm matches.

>TRBJ2-7|TRBV7-2|-
CASSFRGEQYF
>TRBJ1-1|TRBV7-6|TRBD1
CASSAGGNTEAFF
>TRBJ2-3|TRBV7-9|TRBD2
CASSLVGTSAQYF
>TRBJ2-7|TRBV5-4|-
CASSLGARSSYEQYF
>TRBJ2-2|TRBV6-4|-
CASRAYTGELFF
>TRBJ2-3|TRBV1|-
CTSSPFPGTDGADTQYF
>TRBJ2-1|TRBV27|TRBD2
CASSEVYAGAPYNEQFF
>TRBJ1-1|TRBV10-3|-
CAITPSENTEAFF
>TRBJ2-1|TRBV19|TRBD2
CASRGTSGYNEQFF
>TRBJ2-5|TRBV11-2|TRBD2
CASGWTSGSETQYF
>TRBJ2-1|TRBV11-3|-
CASSLQDYKLNEQFF
>TRBJ1-1|TRBV5-6|-
CASSLGQLTVTEAFF
>TRBJ1-5|TRBV19|TRBD1
CASIRDRDSNQPQHF
>TRBJ2-3|TRBV7-3|-
CASSSLGGGTDTQYF
>TRBJ2-7|TRBV5-4|TRBD1
CASSSGTGNYEQYF
>TRBJ1-1|TRBV7-8|-
CASSSRTGIRNTEAFF
>TRBJ1-3|TRBV11-3|-
CASSTPTGTGNTIYF
>TRBJ2-7|TRBV25-1|-
CASREGSFYEQYF
>TRBJ2-3|TRBV27|TRBD2
CASSLGTGTSGRRTQYF
>TRBJ1-1|TRBV27|-
CASSYRMNTEAFF
>TRBJ1-6|TRBV10-3|-
CAISDRVYNSPLHF